A single sample is the source of the 15 T cell receptor beta chains below, sequenced in a study of cytomegalovirus exposure and HLA in healthy donors. Measured with immunoSEQ multiplex PCR; TCRdb has only the in-frame clones, and not every one. The table shows approximately 39,000 clones, with approximately 92% occurring only once. The sample was PBMCs. The receptors were sampled from a man between 18 and 29 years old in good health and CMV-seronegative.

V gene TRBV6-4 combines with J gene TRBJ2-1, with D perhaps TRBD1 (6 bases). Germline CDR1 reads MRHNA; CDR2 reads SNTAGT. The CDR3 has 16 amino acids. V lost 7 bases and J 4 bases, leaving 20 bases between the germline ends. The CDR3 DNA sequence: TGTGCCAGCACTGCCTCAGCCGGGACACCTTACAATGAGCAGTTCTTC. This codes for CASTASAGTPYNEQFF.

This chain connects TRBV9 to TRBJ1-1, with TRBD1 identical over 8 bases. The CDR3 runs to 17 residues. In germline, CDR1 is SGDLS, CDR2 YYNGEE. The J segment lost 0 bases and the V segment lost 0 bases, leaving 7 bases of the junction unmatched. Here the CDR3 DNA reads TGTGCCAGCAGCGTAGAAACAGGGGGGCCGATGAACACTGAAGCTTTCTTT. Protein product: CASSVETGGPMNTEAFF.

In DNA, the CDR3 is TGCGCCAGCAGCCAAGTCACCGGGACTAGCGGGCGTAGCTCCTACAATGAGCAGTTCTTC. It encodes CASSQVTGTSGRSSYNEQFF. This chain joins TRBV4-1 and TRBJ2-1; TRBD2 agrees at 12 bases. Germline V gene lookup returns CDR1 MGHRA and CDR2 YSYEKL. With 1 base clipped from V and 0 bases from J, the junction kept 10 bases outside the gene matches. This CDR3 is built from 20 residues.

The gene calls are TRBV15 and TRBJ2-1; maybe TRBD2 (6 bases). The CDR3 totals 16 residues. Germline V CDR1 and CDR2: LNHNV, YYDKDF (reference sequence). V lost 3 bases, J lost 6 bases, and 18 bases lay in between. CDR3 loop: CATSSRVGGLGNEQFF. CDR3 bases: TGTGCCACCAGCAGTCGGGTCGGAGGGTTAGGCAATGAGCAGTTCTTC.

This chain connects TRBV27 to TRBJ2-7, with D tentatively TRBD2 (7 bases). The CDR3 sequence is 15 residues long. CDR1 and CDR2 (germline): MNHEY, SMNVEV (reference sequence). V lost 2 bases, J lost 1 base, and 12 bases lay in between. CDR3 amino acids: CASSLGGGGSYEQYF. The CDR3 bases are TGTGCCAGCAGTTTAGGAGGGGGGGGTTCCTACGAGCAGTACTTC.

This sequence joins TRBV27 and TRBJ2-7, with 10 bases lining up with TRBD2. The CDR3 consists of 16 residues. V was pared by 2 bases and J by 4 bases, with 8 bases of the junction left unmatched. Germline lookup yields CDR1 MNHEY and CDR2 SMNVEV (reference sequence). The CDR3 loop reads CASSLRASGSGYEQYF. The CDR3 DNA follows: TGTGCCAGCAGTTTAAGGGCTAGCGGGAGCGGATACGAGCAGTACTTC.

The J gene is TRBJ2-2, the V gene TRBV5-1; perhaps TRBD2 as D (6 bases). The CDR3 sequence is 15 residues long. V dropped 5 bases and J dropped 3 bases, with 14 bases sitting between them. CDR1 is SGHRS, CDR2 YFSETQ, per germline. CDR3 sequence reads: CASSLIGGDTGELFF. CDR3 nucleotide sequence: TGCGCCAGCAGTTTAATAGGCGGGGACACCGGGGAGCTGTTTTTT.

This clone has a single count. This chain joins TRBV28 and TRBJ2-1; 10 nucleotides match TRBD2. CDR1 MDHEN and CDR2 SYDVKM come from the germline V gene. The CDR3 loop spans 17 amino acids. The V and J ends lost 4 bases and 1 base, in that order; junction bases with no gene match: 7. The CDR3 region is CASSSRGLADSYNEQFF. The CDR3 DNA is TGTGCCAGCAGTTCCCGCGGACTAGCGGATTCCTACAATGAGCAGTTCTTC. The variable domain in full, completed from reference TRBV28 and TRBJ2-1, reads DVKVTQSSRYLVKRTGEKVFLECVQDMDHENMFWYRQDPGLGLRLIYFSYDVKMKEKGDIPEGYSVSREKKERFSLILESASTNQTSMYLCASSSRGLADSYNEQFFGPGTRLTVL.

This chain connects TRBV11-2 to TRBJ2-5; 11 nucleotides line up with TRBD2. Germline values: CDR1 SGHAT, CDR2 FQNNGV. The CDR3 spans 17 residues. The V and J ends lost 1 base and 1 base, in that order; junction bases with no gene match: 5. The CDR3 spells CASSLGYSGRAQETQYF. CDR3 sequence (DNA): TGTGCCAGCAGCTTAGGGTATAGCGGGAGGGCCCAAGAGACCCAGTACTTC.

This clone was seen just once. The chain employs TRBV27 and TRBJ1-1, with 9 bases matching TRBD1. Trimming cost V 5 bases and J 6 bases; bases outside gene matches: 10. The germline V gene encodes CDR1 MNHEY and CDR2 SMNVEV (reference sequence). The CDR3 loop spans 15 amino acids. CDR3 protein: CASSPVQGAGAEAFF. CDR3 nucleotide sequence: TGTGCCAGCAGTCCCGTACAGGGGGCGGGCGCTGAAGCTTTCTTT.

This rearrangement joins TRBV5-8 to TRBJ1-5; 9 bases are a match to TRBD1. CDR1 is SGHTS, CDR2 YDEGEE, per germline. Trimming at V came to 4 bases and at J to 7 bases, leaving 3 bases not matched to a gene. The CDR3 spans 13 residues. CDR3 region: CASSRTGEQPQHF. The CDR3 DNA reads TGTGCCAGCAGCAGGACAGGGGAGCAGCCCCAGCATTTT.

The chain is built from TRBV28 and TRBJ2-7; D may be TRBD2 (5 bases). V shed 1 base and J shed 6 bases, with 10 bases lying between them. The CDR3 is 13 amino acids. Germline V gene sequence: CDR1 MDHEN, CDR2 SYDVKM. CDR3 in DNA: TGTGCCAGCAGTTTATTGTCGAGGGCCGAGCAGTACTTC. This sequence encodes CASSLLSRAEQYF.

This chain connects TRBV5-1 to TRBJ1-2, with 9 bases aligning to TRBD1. Unmatched junction bases numbered 12, after V lost 4 bases and J lost 8 bases. CDR3 size: 15 residues. Germline-derived CDR1 and CDR2 are SGHRS and YFSETQ. The CDR3 sequence is CASSLNTGTGRGYTF. The CDR3 DNA sequence: TGCGCCAGCAGCCTAAACACCGGGACAGGGAGAGGCTACACCTTC.

This clone was found once. The chain is built from TRBV15 and TRBJ1-6; no firm D call. Between the trimmed V and J ends, which lost 0 bases and 0 bases, there was a span of 9 bases. In germline, CDR1 is LNHNV, CDR2 YYDKDF (reference sequence). The CDR3 sequence is 17 residues long. DNA of the CDR3: TGTGCCACCAGCAGAGATGCGTATAGCTCCTATAATTCACCCCTCCACTTT. It encodes CATSRDAYSSYNSPLHF.

The CDR3 here is CSVGAGEGYGYTF. As DNA, the CDR3 is TGCAGCGTTGGGGCAGGGGAAGGCTATGGCTACACCTTC. V and J are TRBV29-1 and TRBJ1-2; D might be TRBD1 (6 bases). The V end was cut by 4 bases, the J end by 4 bases, with 13 bases between. CDR3 length: 13 amino acids. CDR1 is SQVTM and CDR2 is ANQGSEA in the germline V gene.